What follows is one T cell receptor (beta chain) and its context. There are 14 residues in the CDR3. CDR1 and CDR2 (germline): MNHEY, SVGAGI. Trimming removed 6 bases at V and 4 bases at J, with 15 bases between. This sample stems from a study of OX40 agonist ivuxolimab in advanced cancers. The repertoire was sequenced with immunoSEQ multiplex PCR; TCRdb's copy has only in-frame clones and lacks some. The sample consists of tens of thousands of clones, roughly 80% of them appearing once. The clonotype was recovered from an adult with an advanced solid tumor such as melanoma, head and neck, liver or kidney cancer. Sequenced material: CD4+ or CD8+ T cells sorted from blood, taken in a trial of the OX40 agonist ivuxolimab. The chain couples TRBV6-5 to TRBJ2-5; D may be TRBD2 (6 bases). CDR3 sequence: CASRPKPGAETQYF. The CDR3 region has the DNA TGTGCCAGCAGACCTAAGCCGGGAGCAGAGACCCAGTACTTC.